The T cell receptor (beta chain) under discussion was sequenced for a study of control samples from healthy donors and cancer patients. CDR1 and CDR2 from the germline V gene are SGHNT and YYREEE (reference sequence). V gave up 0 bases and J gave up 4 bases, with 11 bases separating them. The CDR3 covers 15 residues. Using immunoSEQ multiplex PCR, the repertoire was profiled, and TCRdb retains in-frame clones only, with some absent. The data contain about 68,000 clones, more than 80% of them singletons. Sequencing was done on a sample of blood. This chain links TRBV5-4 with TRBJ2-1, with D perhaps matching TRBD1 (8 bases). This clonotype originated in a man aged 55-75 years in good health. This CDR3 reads CASSLDRGGYNEQFF. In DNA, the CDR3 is TGTGCCAGCAGCTTGGACAGGGGGGGTTACAATGAGCAGTTCTTC.